Listed below are T cell receptor beta chains from one sample, sequenced in a study of shared T cell receptors in the human thymus. Generated by immunoSEQ multiplex PCR, the TCRdb table keeps only in-frame clones and is missing some. The sample gives some 700,000 clones, over 75% of which show up once; roughly 0.01% is in the top ten. These data were also filed under a second study, of human thymus T cells.

Specimen: thymocytes. Receptors were obtained from a girl less than two years old with a congenital heart defect. Both conserved end residues are part of each CDR3. The D gene is left open where the match is weak. Clone size is not always given. Where it is, it says once, few, many or a class for expanded clones.

CDR3 length: 18; clone size: NA; V gene: TRBV6-1; J gene: TRBJ1-4; D gene: TRBD1; CDR3 protein: CASSGGPMRQGTNEKLFF; CDR3 DNA: TGTGCCAGCAGTGGCGGGCCGATGAGACAGGGAACTAATGAAAAACTGTTTTTT
CDR3 length: 20; clone size: NA; V gene: TRBV5-1; J gene: TRBJ2-6; D gene: TRBD1; CDR3 protein: CASSHGGGQGTPSGANVLTF; CDR3 DNA: TGCGCCAGCAGCCACGGGGGGGGACAGGGGACTCCCTCTGGGGCCAACGTCCTGACTTTC
CDR3 length: 18; clone size: once; V gene: TRBV19; J gene: TRBJ1-1; D gene: TRBD1; CDR3 protein: CASSSVPVRGQKNTEAFF; CDR3 DNA: TGTGCCAGTAGTAGTGTTCCCGTCCGGGGACAGAAGAACACTGAAGCTTTCTTT
CDR3 length: 20; clone size: few; V gene: TRBV14; J gene: TRBJ2-5; D gene: TRBD2; CDR3 protein: CASSQDLVLSSGGPLETQYF; CDR3 DNA: TGTGCCAGCAGCCAAGATTTGGTTTTGTCTAGCGGGGGGCCCTTAGAGACCCAGTACTTC
CDR3 length: 17; clone size: NA; V gene: TRBV5-6; J gene: TRBJ2-3; D gene: NA; CDR3 protein: CASSLGIAVPSTDTQYF; CDR3 DNA: TGTGCCAGCAGCCTTGGGATAGCGGTCCCTAGCACAGATACGCAGTATTTT
CDR3 length: 15; clone size: NA; V gene: TRBV10-3; J gene: TRBJ2-1; D gene: TRBD1; CDR3 protein: CAISGPGQGVHEQFF; CDR3 DNA: TGTGCCATCAGTGGACCGGGACAGGGGGTACATGAGCAGTTCTTC
CDR3 length: 17; clone size: NA; V gene: TRBV4-1; J gene: TRBJ2-5; D gene: TRBD2; CDR3 protein: CASSPRLSGGALETQYF; CDR3 DNA: TGCGCCAGCAGCCCCCGACTGAGCGGGGGGGCCTTGGAGACCCAGTACTTC
CDR3 length: 19; clone size: NA; V gene: TRBV7-9; J gene: TRBJ1-3; D gene: TRBD1; CDR3 protein: CASSATDRGPLTSGNTIYF; CDR3 DNA: TGTGCCAGCAGCGCCACGGACAGGGGCCCTCTAACCTCTGGAAACACCATATATTTT
CDR3 length: 14; clone size: NA; V gene: TRBV6-6; J gene: TRBJ1-5; D gene: TRBD1; CDR3 protein: CATKDRATNQPQHF; CDR3 DNA: TGTGCCACCAAGGACAGGGCCACAAATCAGCCCCAGCATTTT
CDR3 length: 10; clone size: NA; V gene: TRBV28; J gene: TRBJ1-5; D gene: NA; CDR3 protein: CAGGNQPQHF; CDR3 DNA: TGTGCCGGAGGCAATCAGCCCCAGCATTTT
CDR3 length: 16; clone size: NA; V gene: TRBV18; J gene: TRBJ2-5; D gene: TRBD1; CDR3 protein: CASSPALRQGQETQYF; CDR3 DNA: TGTGCCAGCTCACCCGCACTCCGACAGGGCCAAGAGACCCAGTACTTC
CDR3 length: 16; clone size: NA; V gene: TRBV9; J gene: TRBJ2-3; D gene: NA; CDR3 protein: CASSVTLDRSTDTQYF; CDR3 DNA: TGTGCCAGCAGCGTAACCCTGGACAGATCCACAGATACGCAGTATTTT
CDR3 length: 18; clone size: NA; V gene: TRBV7-9; J gene: TRBJ1-5; D gene: NA; CDR3 protein: CASSSGTPRGPFNQPQHF; CDR3 DNA: TGTGCCAGCAGCTCCGGGACACCAAGGGGACCTTTTAATCAGCCCCAGCATTTT
CDR3 length: 14; clone size: NA; V gene: TRBV2; J gene: TRBJ1-2; D gene: TRBD1; CDR3 protein: CASSEAYRGGGYTF; CDR3 DNA: TGTGCCAGCAGTGAAGCCTACAGGGGCGGAGGCTACACCTTC
CDR3 length: 17; clone size: NA; V gene: TRBV7-2; J gene: TRBJ1-4; D gene: TRBD1; CDR3 protein: CASSSRDSNATNEKLFF; CDR3 DNA: TGTGCCAGCAGCTCACGGGACAGCAACGCAACTAATGAAAAACTGTTTTTT
CDR3 length: 14; clone size: once; V gene: TRBV10-3; J gene: TRBJ1-3; D gene: NA; CDR3 protein: CAISQSGSRNTIYF; CDR3 DNA: TGTGCCATCAGCCAATCAGGGTCCAGAAACACCATATATTTT
CDR3 length: 17; clone size: NA; V gene: TRBV2; J gene: TRBJ2-7; D gene: NA; CDR3 protein: CASSGAPNPSPTYEQYF; CDR3 DNA: TGTGCCAGCAGTGGGGCGCCGAATCCATCGCCGACATACGAGCAGTACTTC
CDR3 length: 15; clone size: NA; V gene: TRBV7-2; J gene: TRBJ1-5; D gene: NA; CDR3 protein: CASSKGGQGHQPQHF; CDR3 DNA: TGTGCCAGCAGCAAGGGCGGTCAGGGTCATCAGCCCCAGCATTTT
CDR3 length: 16; clone size: NA; V gene: TRBV27; J gene: TRBJ1-2; D gene: TRBD1; CDR3 protein: CASSRPSDRGGLGYTF; CDR3 DNA: TGTGCCAGCAGCCGCCCGTCAGACAGGGGCGGGTTGGGCTACACCTTC
CDR3 length: 17; clone size: NA; V gene: TRBV5-1; J gene: TRBJ2-3; D gene: NA; CDR3 protein: CASSNTETPSSTDTQYF; CDR3 DNA: TGCGCCAGCAGCAACACCGAGACTCCTTCAAGCACAGATACGCAGTATTTT
CDR3 length: 18; clone size: NA; V gene: TRBV11-2; J gene: TRBJ1-2; D gene: NA; CDR3 protein: CASSLDGGLDGFSYGYTF; CDR3 DNA: TGTGCCAGCAGCTTAGACGGGGGGCTCGATGGTTTTTCCTATGGCTACACCTTC
CDR3 length: 15; clone size: NA; V gene: TRBV2; J gene: TRBJ2-7; D gene: TRBD2; CDR3 protein: CASMIKRDSSYEQYF; CDR3 DNA: TGTGCCAGCATGATCAAGCGGGATAGCTCCTACGAGCAGTACTTC
CDR3 length: 11; clone size: NA; V gene: TRBV20-1; J gene: TRBJ1-2; D gene: TRBD1; CDR3 protein: CSWDRDYGYTF; CDR3 DNA: TGCAGCTGGGACAGGGACTATGGCTACACCTTC
CDR3 length: 17; clone size: NA; V gene: TRBV29-1; J gene: TRBJ2-7; D gene: NA; CDR3 protein: CSVSSQKVQELTYEQYF; CDR3 DNA: TGCAGCGTCTCGAGCCAGAAGGTACAGGAACTTACTTACGAGCAGTACTTC
CDR3 length: 18; clone size: NA; V gene: TRBV9; J gene: TRBJ1-3; D gene: NA; CDR3 protein: CASSVEGSRPSAGNTIYF; CDR3 DNA: TGTGCCAGCAGCGTAGAAGGTAGCAGACCCTCCGCTGGAAACACCATATATTTT
CDR3 length: 15; clone size: NA; V gene: TRBV4-3; J gene: TRBJ1-6; D gene: NA; CDR3 protein: CASSQNGGPISPLHF; CDR3 DNA: TGCGCCAGCAGCCAGAACGGAGGTCCCATTTCACCCCTCCACTTT
CDR3 length: 16; clone size: NA; V gene: TRBV4-3; J gene: TRBJ2-7; D gene: NA; CDR3 protein: CASSQDLPTSHYEQYF; CDR3 DNA: TGCGCCAGCAGCCAAGATCTCCCTACTAGCCACTACGAGCAGTACTTC
CDR3 length: 15; clone size: NA; V gene: TRBV27; J gene: TRBJ1-5; D gene: TRBD1; CDR3 protein: CASSLTGGAGQPQHF; CDR3 DNA: TGTGCCAGCAGTCTCACAGGGGGCGCGGGTCAGCCCCAGCATTTT
CDR3 length: 17; clone size: NA; V gene: TRBV4-3; J gene: TRBJ2-7; D gene: NA; CDR3 protein: CASSQELGAGVAYEQYF; CDR3 DNA: TGCGCCAGCAGCCAAGAATTGGGGGCTGGGGTCGCCTACGAGCAGTACTTC
CDR3 length: 16; clone size: NA; V gene: TRBV12-5; J gene: TRBJ1-1; D gene: NA; CDR3 protein: CASGLRRGFFDTEAFF; CDR3 DNA: TGTGCTAGTGGTTTGAGAAGGGGCTTTTTCGACACTGAAGCTTTCTTT
CDR3 length: 12; clone size: NA; V gene: TRBV5-8; J gene: TRBJ1-5; D gene: NA; CDR3 protein: CASPPGGQPQHF; CDR3 DNA: TGTGCCAGCCCCCCGGGGGGTCAGCCCCAGCATTTT
CDR3 length: 16; clone size: few; V gene: TRBV9; J gene: TRBJ1-2; D gene: TRBD1; CDR3 protein: CASSVLPGQTFYGYTF; CDR3 DNA: TGTGCCAGCAGCGTGCTACCGGGACAGACCTTCTATGGCTACACCTTC
CDR3 length: 15; clone size: NA; V gene: TRBV5-8; J gene: TRBJ2-7; D gene: NA; CDR3 protein: CASSLREDVTYEQYF; CDR3 DNA: TGTGCCAGCAGCCTACGGGAAGACGTGACCTACGAGCAGTACTTC